This is a list of T cell receptor beta chains from one sample in a study of T cells in Graves' hyperthyroidism and ophthalmopathy. TCRdb used MiXCR to reprocess the multiplex PCR reads, holding one entry per CDR3 protein. Here the sample spans 300,000 to 350,000 distinct CDR3 sequences, around a sixth being singletons. The sample consisted of blood. These receptor sequences come from a woman aged 45 to 65 with Graves' hyperthyroidism. CDR3s include the opening cysteine and the closing phenylalanine or tryptophan.

len: 17; v_gene: TRBV15; j_gene: TRBJ2-2; CDR3aa: CATSREAGGRNTGELFF
len: 13; v_gene: TRBV7-2; j_gene: TRBJ2-1; CDR3aa: CASRQGSYNEQFF
len: 15; v_gene: TRBV2; j_gene: TRBJ1-5; CDR3aa: CASSSQGMMGQPQHF
len: 10; v_gene: TRBV19; j_gene: TRBJ1-2; CDR3aa: CATEFGGYTF
len: 15; v_gene: TRBV4-1; j_gene: TRBJ2-2; CDR3aa: CASSRDRGQDGELFF
len: 15; v_gene: TRBV3-1; j_gene: TRBJ2-5; CDR3aa: CASSSARQWQKTQYF
len: 14; v_gene: TRBV7-8; j_gene: TRBJ1-2; CDR3aa: CASSLVEQDYGYTF
len: 14; v_gene: TRBV7-8; j_gene: TRBJ2-3; CDR3aa: CASSLGTLTDTQYF
len: 15; v_gene: TRBV29-1; j_gene: TRBJ2-1; CDR3aa: CSVEQAGGLGNEQFF
len: 15; v_gene: TRBV12-3/TRBV12-4; j_gene: TRBJ1-5; CDR3aa: CASRAGRDSNQPQHF
len: 14; v_gene: TRBV6-1; j_gene: TRBJ2-1; CDR3aa: CASSPGQFHNEQFF
len: 16; v_gene: TRBV5-5; j_gene: TRBJ2-3; CDR3aa: CASSLTWGLSTDTQYF
len: 14; v_gene: TRBV4-1; j_gene: TRBJ2-5; CDR3aa: CASSQGGGQETQYF
len: 14; v_gene: TRBV30; j_gene: TRBJ2-5; CDR3aa: CAWRLQGSQETQYF
len: 15; v_gene: TRBV5-1; j_gene: TRBJ2-1; CDR3aa: CASSLGLAEDNEQFF
len: 16; v_gene: TRBV6-1; j_gene: TRBJ1-1; CDR3aa: CASSLNPGQGGTEAFF
len: 17; v_gene: TRBV4-1; j_gene: TRBJ1-4; CDR3aa: CASSQLPGVQGVEKLFF
len: 16; v_gene: TRBV2; j_gene: TRBJ2-5; CDR3aa: CASSAAQGGPYETQYF
len: 14; v_gene: TRBV2; j_gene: TRBJ2-5; CDR3aa: CASSFRRDRETQYF
len: 17; v_gene: TRBV5-1; j_gene: TRBJ2-6; CDR3aa: CASSLVGGSSGANVLTF
len: 14; v_gene: TRBV15; j_gene: TRBJ1-1; CDR3aa: CATSRGLGNTEAFF
len: 12; v_gene: TRBV3-1; j_gene: TRBJ2-7; CDR3aa: CASSQVIYEQYF
len: 18; v_gene: TRBV20-1; j_gene: TRBJ1-5; CDR3aa: CSARDQLGGGFSNQPQHF
len: 16; v_gene: TRBV9; j_gene: TRBJ1-5; CDR3aa: CASSKGSVFGNQPQHF
len: 15; v_gene: TRBV5-1; j_gene: TRBJ2-3; CDR3aa: CASSSGQGITDTQYF
len: 14; v_gene: TRBV7-9; j_gene: TRBJ1-1; CDR3aa: CASSLESENTEAFF
len: 11; v_gene: TRBV20-1; j_gene: TRBJ2-1; CDR3aa: CSGEGYNEQFF
len: 12; v_gene: TRBV30; j_gene: TRBJ2-5; CDR3aa: CAWSVQSETQYF
len: 16; v_gene: TRBV3-1; j_gene: TRBJ2-3; CDR3aa: CASSQDRGTTTDTQYF
len: 15; v_gene: TRBV19; j_gene: TRBJ2-1; CDR3aa: CASMPSGPSSTEQFF
len: 16; v_gene: TRBV5-1; j_gene: TRBJ2-2; CDR3aa: CASSLVVGGYTGELFF
len: 15; v_gene: TRBV6-4; j_gene: TRBJ1-5; CDR3aa: CASSQPPGVAQPQHF
len: 15; v_gene: TRBV6-1; j_gene: TRBJ2-7; CDR3aa: CASTQGGTEELGQYF
len: 14; v_gene: TRBV20-1; j_gene: TRBJ1-6; CDR3aa: CSAPSLDRASPLHF
len: 11; v_gene: TRBV3-1; j_gene: TRBJ1-1; CDR3aa: CASSHAFEAFF
len: 16; v_gene: TRBV6-1; j_gene: TRBJ2-3; CDR3aa: CASALGSAGPTDTQYF
len: 15; v_gene: TRBV18; j_gene: TRBJ2-7; CDR3aa: CASSPSDYRGYEQYF
len: 15; v_gene: TRBV9; j_gene: TRBJ1-3; CDR3aa: CASSVGAGDGNTIYF
len: 15; v_gene: TRBV19; j_gene: TRBJ1-5; CDR3aa: CASSIVQDGHQPQHF
len: 14; v_gene: TRBV5-1; j_gene: TRBJ1-5; CDR3aa: CASSLTGDNQPRHF
len: 12; v_gene: TRBV5-1; j_gene: TRBJ1-6; CDR3aa: CASSPEGTGLHF
len: 14; v_gene: TRBV3-1; j_gene: TRBJ1-1; CDR3aa: CASSQEERGLGAFF